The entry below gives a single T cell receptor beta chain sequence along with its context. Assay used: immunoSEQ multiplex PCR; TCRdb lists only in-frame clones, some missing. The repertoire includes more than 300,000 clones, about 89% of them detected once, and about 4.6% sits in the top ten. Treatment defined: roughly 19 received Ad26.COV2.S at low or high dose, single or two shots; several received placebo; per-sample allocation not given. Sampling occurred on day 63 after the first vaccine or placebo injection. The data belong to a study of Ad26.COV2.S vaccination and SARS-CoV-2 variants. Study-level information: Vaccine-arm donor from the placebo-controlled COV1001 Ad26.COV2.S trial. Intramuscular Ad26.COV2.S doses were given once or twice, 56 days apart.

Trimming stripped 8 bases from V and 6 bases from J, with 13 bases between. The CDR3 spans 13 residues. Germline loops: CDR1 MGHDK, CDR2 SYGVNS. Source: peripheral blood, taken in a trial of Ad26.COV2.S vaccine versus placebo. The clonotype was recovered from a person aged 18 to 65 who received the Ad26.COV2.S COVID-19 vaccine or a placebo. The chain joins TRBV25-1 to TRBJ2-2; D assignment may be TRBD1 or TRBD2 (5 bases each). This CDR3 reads CASRDGDSGELFF. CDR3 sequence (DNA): TGTGCCAGCCGGGACGGTGATTCCGGGGAGCTGTTTTTT.